These 4 T cell receptor beta chains were all obtained from the same sample, sequenced in a study of regulatory T cells in long-lasting Graves disease. Stated time point: newly diagnosed GD, antithyroid drugs for less than 3 months. PBMC RNA served as the TCR library source. TCR beta libraries were built with iRepertoire HTBI primers and Arm-PCR of CDR3 regions. Using its own MiXCR run on the multiplex PCR reads, TCRdb lists one record per CDR3 protein. The sample yields roughly 360,000 distinct CDR3 sequences, about 10% seen once. This sample also appeared in a second study, on T cells in Graves' hyperthyroidism and ophthalmopathy.

The specimen was peripheral blood mononuclear cells (PBMCs), collected at new diagnosis, from a patient treated with antithyroid drugs. These receptors were taken from a woman between 18 and 30 years old with Graves disease.

This clonotype came up many times. The V and J genes are TRBV7-6 and TRBJ1-2; 9 bases match TRBD1. Germline loops: CDR1 SGHVS, CDR2 FNYEAQ. This CDR3 contains 14 residues. Trimming took 5 bases from V and 2 from J; bases not matched to a gene: 3. This chain's CDR3 is CASSPTGGNYGYTF. The DNA for the CDR3 is TGTGCCAGCAGCCCGACAGGGGGAAACTATGGCTACACCTTC.

This clonotype was seen many times. The chain carries TRBV10-3 and TRBJ2-7, with D perhaps TRBD1 (5 bases). V lost 0 bases and J 5 bases, leaving 11 bases between the germline ends. The CDR3 has 14 amino acids. Germline V lookup: CDR1 ENHRY, CDR2 SYGVKD. Written as DNA, the CDR3 is TGTGCCATCAGTGAGTCGACGGCAGGGAACGAGCAGTACTTC. It encodes CAISESTAGNEQYF.

This clonotype was detected ten times or more. This rearrangement joins TRBV10-2 to TRBJ2-7; possibly TRBD1 for D (7 bases). The CDR3 loop spans 15 amino acids. Looked up from germline, CDR1 is WSHSY and CDR2 is SAAADI. V was trimmed by 3 bases and J by 3 bases, leaving 15 bases between them. CDR3: CASSDGGGAFYEQYF. Here the CDR3 DNA reads TGCGCCAGCAGTGACGGAGGGGGCGCTTTCTACGAGCAGTACTTC.

This clonotype was found many times. The junction shows a germline mismatch at one end, possibly a read error. V usage is TRBV7-8 and J usage is TRBJ2-5; D unclear. This CDR3 contains 14 residues. Looked up from germline, CDR1 is SGHVS and CDR2 is FQNEAQ. CDR3 sequence reads: CASSLVPVQETQYF. The CDR3 DNA is TGTGCCAGCAGTTTAGTGCCAGTCCAAGAGACCCAGTACTTC.